The 4 T cell receptor beta chains in this list originate from one sample, sequenced in a study of OX40 agonist ivuxolimab in advanced cancers. The method was immunoSEQ multiplex PCR; TCRdb's version includes in-frame clones alone and lacks a portion of them. The sample has some 70,000 clones, around 86% seen once. This material consisted of CD4+ or CD8+ T cells sorted from blood, taken in a trial of the OX40 agonist ivuxolimab. These TCRs come from an adult with an advanced solid tumor such as melanoma, head and neck, liver or kidney cancer.

CDR3 in amino acids: CASSVMGGGETQYF. The CDR3, as DNA: TGTGCCAGCAGCGTAATGGGGGGAGGTGAGACCCAGTACTTC. This chain uses TRBV9 with TRBJ2-5; the D gene is possibly TRBD2 (6 bases). The CDR3 is 14 residues long. Germline lookup yields CDR1 SGDLS and CDR2 YYNGEE. V was cut by 1 base and J by 5 bases, with 12 bases left in between.

The CDR3 region is CASSAVTVSNQPQHF. CDR3 nucleotide sequence: TGTGCCAGCAGTGCAGTCACAGTGAGCAATCAGCCCCAGCATTTT. The chain joins TRBV2 to TRBJ1-5, with D uncertain. The V end was cut by 4 bases, the J end by 1 base, with 11 bases between. CDR1 and CDR2 from the germline V gene are SNHLY and FYNNEI. The CDR3 is made up of 15 amino acids.

This chain uses TRBV11-3 with TRBJ2-3, with 10 nucleotides matching TRBD2. V lost 1 base to trimming and J lost 3 bases; unmatched junction nucleotides: 1. Germline assignment: CDR1 SGHNT and CDR2 YENEEA. CDR3 length: 15 amino acids. The chain's CDR3 is CASSLGTSGTDTQYF. The CDR3 DNA reads as TGTGCCAGCAGCTTAGGGACTAGCGGAACAGATACGCAGTATTTT.

The chain links TRBV19 to TRBJ2-1, with 8 positions matching TRBD1. Per the germline V gene, CDR1 is LNHDA and CDR2 is SQIVND (reference sequence). This CDR3 comprises 13 residues. Germline trimming cut 5 bases from V and 10 bases from J; bases unmatched to any gene: 7. The CDR3 DNA reads TGTGCCAGTAGTCCCTACCGGGACAGGGAGCAGTTCTTC. This codes for CASSPYRDREQFF.